Listed below are T cell receptor beta chains from one sample, sequenced in a study of CD8 T cells in ankylosing spondylitis. MiXCR, applied by TCRdb to the 5' RACE reads, yields one record per CDR3 protein. The sample has 750,000 to 850,000 distinct CDR3 sequences, around 11% seen once. Sequenced sample: blood, either unsorted or a sorted T cell fraction (not recorded which). The receptors originated from a male donor with ankylosing spondylitis. The CDR3 runs from the conserved cysteine through the conserved F or W.

j_call v_call cdr3_aa
TRBJ1-1 TRBV29-1 CSAARVLSTEAFF
TRBJ2-7 TRBV6-5 CASSYFGTPSYEQYF
TRBJ2-3 TRBV20-1 CSARHSGRAGDTQYF
TRBJ2-7 TRBV6-2/TRBV6-3 CASSYSIPAYEQYF
TRBJ1-2 TRBV7-9 CATSSGRFGYTF
TRBJ1-4 TRBV29-1 CSVERGANEKLFF
TRBJ2-7 TRBV24-1 CATSDLLGNEQYF
TRBJ1-4 TRBV6-1 CASNFQSRDEKLFF
TRBJ2-6 TRBV7-2 CASSPQGSGANVLTF
TRBJ2-3 TRBV15 CATSRGRGPFTDTQYF
TRBJ2-1 TRBV29-1 CSVGGLLYNEQFF
TRBJ2-6 TRBV10-3 CAISETGLGANVLTF
TRBJ1-2 TRBV9 CASSQTAGTGGNYGYTF
TRBJ2-4 TRBV5-1 CASSLASGSGNIQYF
TRBJ2-7 TRBV20-1 CSAYRLAGGDEQYF
TRBJ1-5 TRBV6-1 CASSPGQGWGNQPQHF
TRBJ2-2 TRBV5-1 CASSLGAQALTGELFF
TRBJ2-2 TRBV5-1 CASSYSDTNTGELFF
TRBJ1-1 TRBV20-1 CSARDRRTGGNTEAFF
TRBJ2-1 TRBV20-1 CSASGRATLYNEQFF
TRBJ1-5 TRBV29-1 CSVGTGDHSNQPQHF
TRBJ2-7 TRBV20-1 CSASPGAFYEQYF
TRBJ2-1 TRBV24-1 CATSDLRVSYNEQFF
TRBJ2-5 TRBV29-1 CSVGGQRETQYF
TRBJ2-7 TRBV6-2/TRBV6-3 CANKGGWRSYEQYF
TRBJ2-1 TRBV14 CASSYKAEGGIGNEQFF
TRBJ2-7 TRBV5-5 CASSLGGASEQYF
TRBJ2-3 TRBV29-1 CSACGGRAGPDTQYF
TRBJ2-3 TRBV12-3/TRBV12-4 CASSAGQQIGTDTQYF
TRBJ2-7 TRBV6-2/TRBV6-3 CASRTDRGNSYEQYF
TRBJ2-2 TRBV29-1 CSVGSRKNTGELFF
TRBJ1-4 TRBV5-1 CASSSGLKGSYEKLFF
TRBJ2-7 TRBV29-1 CSVETSSYEQYF
TRBJ2-1 TRBV6-2/TRBV6-3 CASSYRDDEQFF
TRBJ1-2 TRBV29-1 CSVGPLKFDNYGYTF
TRBJ2-1 TRBV4-3 CASSRGLAGPYNEQFF
TRBJ2-3 TRBV2 CASSPSSREDTQYF
TRBJ2-1 TRBV7-3 CASSFIGGGEQFF